The clone carrying this T cell receptor beta chain showed up just a few times. Its antigen is as yet unknown. Use of 60 Vbeta and 13 Jbeta primers characterized the PCR. Sequencing was performed with immunoSEQ multiplex PCR; in TCRdb, only in-frame clones are kept and a portion is missing. The data show more than 150,000 clones, over 65% seen once. The data derive from a study of cytomegalovirus exposure and HLA in healthy donors. Study details: HLA-typed donors contributed approximately 86 million unique TCRs, which were held in an early data release. Study-wide results and caveats: The CMV antigen specificity of a few CMV-associated chains was confirmed through in vitro analysis. It was reportedly the case that the classifier diagnosed cytomegalovirus status with high specificity and sensitivity.

This CDR3 has 14 amino acids. Germline CDR1 and CDR2: KGHSH and LQKENI. V lost 4 bases and J 5 bases, leaving 11 bases between the germline ends. The chain recombines TRBV18 with TRBJ2-2; maybe TRBD2 (5 bases). The sample taken for sequencing was PBMCs. The clonotype originates from a man aged 18 to 29 in good health and CMV-seronegative. CDR3: CASSRPGRTGELFF. The CDR3 nucleotides read TGTGCCAGCTCACGACCGGGGAGAACCGGGGAGCTGTTTTTT.